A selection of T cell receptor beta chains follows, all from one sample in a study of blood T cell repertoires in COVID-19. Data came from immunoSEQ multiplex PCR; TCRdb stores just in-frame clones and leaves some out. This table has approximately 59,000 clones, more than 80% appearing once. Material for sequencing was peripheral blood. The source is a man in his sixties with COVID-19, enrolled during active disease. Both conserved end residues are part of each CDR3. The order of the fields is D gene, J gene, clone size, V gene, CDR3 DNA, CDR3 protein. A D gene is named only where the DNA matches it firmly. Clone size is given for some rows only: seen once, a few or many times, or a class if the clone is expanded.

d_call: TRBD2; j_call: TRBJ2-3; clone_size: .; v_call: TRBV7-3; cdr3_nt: TGTGCCAGCAGCTTAAATACGGGGGGGCTAAATACGCAGTATTTT; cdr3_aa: CASSLNTGGLNTQYF
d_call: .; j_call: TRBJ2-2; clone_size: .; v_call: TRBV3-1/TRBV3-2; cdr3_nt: TGTGCCAGCAGCGTTCGCCCAGTGAACACCGGGGAGCTGTTTTTT; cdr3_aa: CASSVRPVNTGELFF
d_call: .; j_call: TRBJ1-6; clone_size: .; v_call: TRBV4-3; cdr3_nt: TGCGCCAGCAGCCAAGCCCAAACCTATAATTCACCCCTCCACTTT; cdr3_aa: CASSQAQTYNSPLHF
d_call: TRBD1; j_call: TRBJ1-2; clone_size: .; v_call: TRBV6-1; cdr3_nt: TGTGCCAGCAGTGAAGGGACAGGGACAGCTTTGAGCTACACCTTC; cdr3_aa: CASSEGTGTALSYTF
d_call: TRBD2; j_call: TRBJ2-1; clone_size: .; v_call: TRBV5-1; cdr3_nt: TGCGCCAGCAGCTCCGGGGGGAGCGGGATAAACAATGAGCAGTTCTTC; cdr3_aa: CASSSGGSGINNEQFF
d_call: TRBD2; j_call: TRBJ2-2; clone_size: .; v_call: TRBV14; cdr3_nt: TGTGCCAGCAGCACAACGCGACTAGCGGGAGACACCGGGGAGCTGTTTTTT; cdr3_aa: CASSTTRLAGDTGELFF
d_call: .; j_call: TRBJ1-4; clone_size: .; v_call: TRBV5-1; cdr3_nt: TGCGCCAGCAGCTTGAGCTCCACTAATGAAAAACTGTTTTTT; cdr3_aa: CASSLSSTNEKLFF
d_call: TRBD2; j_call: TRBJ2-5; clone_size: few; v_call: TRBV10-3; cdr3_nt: TGTGCCATCAGTGAGTCGGGGGGGGACGGTGAGACCCAGTACTTC; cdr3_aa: CAISESGGDGETQYF
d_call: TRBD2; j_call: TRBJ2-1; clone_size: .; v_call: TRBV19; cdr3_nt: TGTGCCAGTAGTATAGTACTAGCGGGTACCTACAATGAGCAGTTCTTC; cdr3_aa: CASSIVLAGTYNEQFF
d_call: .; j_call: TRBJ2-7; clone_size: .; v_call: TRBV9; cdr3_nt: TGTGCCAGCAGCGTAGATCCAGTTTCCTACGAGCAGTACTTC; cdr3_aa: CASSVDPVSYEQYF
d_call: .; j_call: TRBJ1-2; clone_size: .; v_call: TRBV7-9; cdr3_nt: TGTGCCGGCACTACGGGGAACTATGGCTACACCTTC; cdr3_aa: CAGTTGNYGYTF
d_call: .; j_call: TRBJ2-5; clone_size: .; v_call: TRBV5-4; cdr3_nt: TGTGCCAGCAGCTTGGCCGAGCGGAGCCAAGAGGCCCAGTACTTC; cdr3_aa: CASSLAERSQEAQYF
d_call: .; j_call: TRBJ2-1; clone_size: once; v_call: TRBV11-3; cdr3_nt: TGTGCCAGCAGCTCGGCGGGAACCTACAATGAGCAGTTCTTC; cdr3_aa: CASSSAGTYNEQFF
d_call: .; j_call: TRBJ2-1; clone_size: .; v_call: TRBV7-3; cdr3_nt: TGTGCCAGCAGGCTTGCAACAGGGCACTACAATGAGCAGTTCTTC; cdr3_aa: CASRLATGHYNEQFF
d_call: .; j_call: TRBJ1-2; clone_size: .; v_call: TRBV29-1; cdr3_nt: TGCAGCGTCGGCGGCGCGGAACCTAACTATGGCTACACCTTC; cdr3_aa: CSVGGAEPNYGYTF
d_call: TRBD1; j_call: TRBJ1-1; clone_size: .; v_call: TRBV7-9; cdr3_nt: TGTGCCAGCAGCCACCAGCGACAGGGAAAGGATGTTGGAACTGAAGCTTTCTTT; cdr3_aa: CASSHQRQGKDVGTEAFF
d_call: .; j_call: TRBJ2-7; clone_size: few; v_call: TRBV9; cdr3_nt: TGTGCCAGCAGCGTAGGGACAGTTTCCTACGAGCAGTACTTC; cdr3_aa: CASSVGTVSYEQYF
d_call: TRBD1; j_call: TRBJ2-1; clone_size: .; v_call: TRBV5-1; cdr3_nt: TGCGCCAGCAGCTCAGGACAGGGGGCATTCAATGAGCAGTTCTTC; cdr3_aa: CASSSGQGAFNEQFF
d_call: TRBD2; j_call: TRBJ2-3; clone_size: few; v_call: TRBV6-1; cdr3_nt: TGTGCCAGCAGTGAACCGGGAGGGACAGATACGCAGTATTTT; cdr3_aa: CASSEPGGTDTQYF
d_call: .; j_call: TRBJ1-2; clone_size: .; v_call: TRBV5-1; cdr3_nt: TGCGCCAGCAGCTTGGCCCGGGGCCCAGGGGACTATGGCTACACCTTC; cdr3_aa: CASSLARGPGDYGYTF